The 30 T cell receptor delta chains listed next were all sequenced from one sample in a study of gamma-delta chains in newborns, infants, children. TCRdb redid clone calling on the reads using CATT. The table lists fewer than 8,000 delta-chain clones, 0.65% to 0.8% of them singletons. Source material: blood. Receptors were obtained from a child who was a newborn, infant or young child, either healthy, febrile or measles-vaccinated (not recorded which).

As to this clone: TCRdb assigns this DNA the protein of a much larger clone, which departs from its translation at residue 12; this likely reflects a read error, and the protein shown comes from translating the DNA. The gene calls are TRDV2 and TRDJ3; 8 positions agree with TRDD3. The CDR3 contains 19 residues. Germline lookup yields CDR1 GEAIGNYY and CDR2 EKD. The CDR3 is CACDTWGIESSRDTRQMFF. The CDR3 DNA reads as TGTGCCTGTGACACCTGGGGGATCGAAAGCTCCCGGGACACCCGACAGATGTTTTTC.

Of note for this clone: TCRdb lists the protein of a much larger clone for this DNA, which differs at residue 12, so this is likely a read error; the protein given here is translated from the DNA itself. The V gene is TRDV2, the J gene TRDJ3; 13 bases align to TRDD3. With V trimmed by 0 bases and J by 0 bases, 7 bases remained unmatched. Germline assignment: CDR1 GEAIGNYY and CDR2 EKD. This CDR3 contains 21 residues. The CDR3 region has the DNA TGTGCCTGTGACACCGTACTGGGGGATACGGCGGGCTCCTGGGACACCCGACAGATGTTTTTC. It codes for CACDTVLGDTAGSWDTRQMFF.

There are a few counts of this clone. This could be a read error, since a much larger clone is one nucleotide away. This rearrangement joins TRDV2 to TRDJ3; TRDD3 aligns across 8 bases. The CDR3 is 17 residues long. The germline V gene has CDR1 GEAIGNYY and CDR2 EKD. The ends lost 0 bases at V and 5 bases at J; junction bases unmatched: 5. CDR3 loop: CACDTVLGARDTRQMFF. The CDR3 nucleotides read TGTGCCTGTGACACCGTACTGGGGGCCCGGGACACCCGACAGATGTTTTTC.

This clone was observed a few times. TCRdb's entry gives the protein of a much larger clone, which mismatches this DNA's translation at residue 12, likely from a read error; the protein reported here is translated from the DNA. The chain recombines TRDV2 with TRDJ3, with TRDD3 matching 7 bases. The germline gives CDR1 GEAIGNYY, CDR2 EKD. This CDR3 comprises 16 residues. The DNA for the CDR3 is TGTGCCTGTGACTGGGGGAGCTCCTGGGACACCCTACAGATGTTTTTC. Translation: CACDWGSSWDTLQMFF.

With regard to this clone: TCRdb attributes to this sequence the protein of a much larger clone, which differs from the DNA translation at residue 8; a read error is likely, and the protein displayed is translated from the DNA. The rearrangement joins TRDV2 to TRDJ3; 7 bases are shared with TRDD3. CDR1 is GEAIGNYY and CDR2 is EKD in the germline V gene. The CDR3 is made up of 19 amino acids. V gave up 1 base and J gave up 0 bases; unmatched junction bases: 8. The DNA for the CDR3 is TGTGCCTGTGACACTCTGGGGGGTCTGAGCTCCTGGGACACCCGACAGATGTTTTTC. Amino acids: CACDTLGGLSSWDTRQMFF.

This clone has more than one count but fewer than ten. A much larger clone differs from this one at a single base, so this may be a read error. CDR3 coding DNA: TGTGCCTGTGACGTACTGGGGGATACCTGGGACACCCGACAGACGTTTTTC. Translating gives CACDVLGDTWDTRQTFF. This chain links TRDV2 with TRDJ3; 12 nucleotides agree with TRDD3. The germline V gene has CDR1 GEAIGNYY and CDR2 EKD. This CDR3 has 17 amino acids.

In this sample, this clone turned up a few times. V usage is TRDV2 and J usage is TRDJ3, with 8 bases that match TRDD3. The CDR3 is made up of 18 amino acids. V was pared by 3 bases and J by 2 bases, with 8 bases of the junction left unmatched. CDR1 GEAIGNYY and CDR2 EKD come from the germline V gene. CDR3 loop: CACDLLGARTWDTRQMFF. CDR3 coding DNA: TGTGCCTGTGACTTACTGGGGGCTAGAACCTGGGACACCCGACAGATGTTTTTC.

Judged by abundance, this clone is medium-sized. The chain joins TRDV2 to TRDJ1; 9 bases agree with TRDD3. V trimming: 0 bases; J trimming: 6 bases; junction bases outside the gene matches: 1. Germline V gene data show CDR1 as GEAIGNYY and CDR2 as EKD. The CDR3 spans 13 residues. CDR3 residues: CACDTWGIYKLIF. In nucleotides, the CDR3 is TGTGCCTGTGACACCTGGGGGATATATAAACTCATCTTT.

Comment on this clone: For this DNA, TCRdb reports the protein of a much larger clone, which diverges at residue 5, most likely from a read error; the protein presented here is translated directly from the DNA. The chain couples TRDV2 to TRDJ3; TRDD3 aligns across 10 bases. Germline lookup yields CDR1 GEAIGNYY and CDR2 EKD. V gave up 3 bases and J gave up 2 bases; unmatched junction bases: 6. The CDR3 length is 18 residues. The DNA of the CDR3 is TGTGCCTGTGACGCCTGGGGGATAAATCCCTGGGACACCCGACAGATGTTTTTC. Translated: CACDAWGINPWDTRQMFF.

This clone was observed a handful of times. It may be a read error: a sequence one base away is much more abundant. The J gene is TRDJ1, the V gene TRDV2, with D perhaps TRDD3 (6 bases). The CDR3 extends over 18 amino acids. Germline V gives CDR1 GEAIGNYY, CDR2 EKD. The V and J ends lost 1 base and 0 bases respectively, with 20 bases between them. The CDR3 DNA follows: TGTGCCTGTGACACTCCCAGATACGCGAACTTTTACACCGATAAACTCATCTTT. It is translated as CACDTPRYANFYTDKLIF.

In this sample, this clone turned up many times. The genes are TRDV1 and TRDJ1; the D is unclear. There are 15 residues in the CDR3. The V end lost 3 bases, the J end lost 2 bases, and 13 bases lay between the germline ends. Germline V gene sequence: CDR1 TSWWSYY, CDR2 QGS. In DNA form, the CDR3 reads TGTGCTCTTGGGGATATTCCGTCCTTAACCGATAAACTCATCTTT. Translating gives CALGDIPSLTDKLIF.

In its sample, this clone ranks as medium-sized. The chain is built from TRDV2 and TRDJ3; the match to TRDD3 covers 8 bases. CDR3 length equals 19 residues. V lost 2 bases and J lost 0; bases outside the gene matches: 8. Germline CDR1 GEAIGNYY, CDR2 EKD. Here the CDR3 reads CACDITGGPSSWDTRQMFF. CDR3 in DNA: TGTGCCTGTGACATAACTGGGGGCCCCAGCTCCTGGGACACCCGACAGATGTTTTTC.

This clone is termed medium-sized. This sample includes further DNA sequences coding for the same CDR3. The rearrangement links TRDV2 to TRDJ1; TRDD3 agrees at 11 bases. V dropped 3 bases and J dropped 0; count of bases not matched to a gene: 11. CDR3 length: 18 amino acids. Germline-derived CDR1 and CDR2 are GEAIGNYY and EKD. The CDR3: CACDALLGDMEYTDKLIF. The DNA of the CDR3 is TGTGCCTGTGACGCCCTACTGGGGGATATGGAGTACACCGATAAACTCATCTTT.

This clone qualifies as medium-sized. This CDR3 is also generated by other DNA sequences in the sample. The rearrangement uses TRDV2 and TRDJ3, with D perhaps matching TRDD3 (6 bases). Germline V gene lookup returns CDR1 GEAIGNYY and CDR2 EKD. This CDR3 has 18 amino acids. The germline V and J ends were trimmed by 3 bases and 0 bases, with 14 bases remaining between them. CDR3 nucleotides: TGTGCCTGTGACCGTGGGGGCTCTAGCTCCTGGGACACCCGACAGATGTTTTTC. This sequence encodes CACDRGGSSSWDTRQMFF.

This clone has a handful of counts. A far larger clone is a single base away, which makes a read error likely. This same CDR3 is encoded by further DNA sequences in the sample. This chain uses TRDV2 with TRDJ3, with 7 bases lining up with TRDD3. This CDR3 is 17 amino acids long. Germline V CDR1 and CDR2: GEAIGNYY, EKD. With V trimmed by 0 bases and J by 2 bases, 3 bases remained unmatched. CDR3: CACDTAGDTWDTRQMFF. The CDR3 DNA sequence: TGTGCCTGTGACACCGCTGGGGATACCTGGGACACCCGACAGATGTTTTTC.

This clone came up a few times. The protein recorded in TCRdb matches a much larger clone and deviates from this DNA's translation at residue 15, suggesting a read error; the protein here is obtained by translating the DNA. CDR3 residues: CACDTVLGSSWDTRPMFF. In DNA, the CDR3 is TGTGCCTGTGACACCGTTCTGGGGAGCTCCTGGGACACCCGACCGATGTTTTTC. This chain uses TRDV2 with TRDJ3, with a tentative D call TRDD3 (6 bases). This CDR3 comprises 18 residues. CDR1 GEAIGNYY and CDR2 EKD come from the germline V gene.

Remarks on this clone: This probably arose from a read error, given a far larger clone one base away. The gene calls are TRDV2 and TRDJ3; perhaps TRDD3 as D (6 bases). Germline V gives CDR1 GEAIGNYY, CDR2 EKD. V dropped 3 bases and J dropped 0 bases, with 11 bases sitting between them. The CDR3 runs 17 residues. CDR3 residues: CACDAAGDSWDTRQMFF. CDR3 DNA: TGTGCCTGTGACGCCGCTGGGGACTCCTGGGACACCCGACAGATGTTTTTC.

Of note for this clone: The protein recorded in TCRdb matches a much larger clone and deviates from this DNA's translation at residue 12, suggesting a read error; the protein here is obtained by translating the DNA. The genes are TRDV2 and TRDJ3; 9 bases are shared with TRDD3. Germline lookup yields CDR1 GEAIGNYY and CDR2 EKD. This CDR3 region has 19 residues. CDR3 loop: CACDTWGISPSRDTRQMFF. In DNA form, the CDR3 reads TGTGCCTGTGACACGTGGGGGATATCCCCCTCCCGGGACACCCGACAGATGTTTTTC.

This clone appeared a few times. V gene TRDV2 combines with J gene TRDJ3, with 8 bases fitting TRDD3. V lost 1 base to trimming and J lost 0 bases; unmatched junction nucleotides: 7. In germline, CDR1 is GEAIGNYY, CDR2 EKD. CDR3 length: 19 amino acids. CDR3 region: CACDTLGATVSWDTRQMFF. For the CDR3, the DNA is TGTGCCTGTGACACACTGGGGGCTACAGTCTCCTGGGACACCCGACAGATGTTTTTC.

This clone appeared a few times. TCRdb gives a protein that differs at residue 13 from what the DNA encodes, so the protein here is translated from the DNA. CDR3 sequence (DNA): TGTGCCTGTGACACCGTGATGGGGAGCTCCTGGGACGCCCGACAGATGTTTTTC. It is translated as CACDTVMGSSWDARQMFF. The chain employs TRDV2 and TRDJ3; TRDD3 is a possible D gene (5 bases). The CDR3 totals 18 residues. Germline lookup yields CDR1 GEAIGNYY and CDR2 EKD.

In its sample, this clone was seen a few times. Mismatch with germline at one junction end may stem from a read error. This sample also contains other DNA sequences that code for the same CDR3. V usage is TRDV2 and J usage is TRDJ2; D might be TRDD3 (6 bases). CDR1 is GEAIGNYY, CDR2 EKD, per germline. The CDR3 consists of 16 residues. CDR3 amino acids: CACDTVGATITAQLFF. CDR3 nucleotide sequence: TGTGCCTGTGACACCGTGGGGGCTACTATCACAGCCCAACTCTTCTTT.

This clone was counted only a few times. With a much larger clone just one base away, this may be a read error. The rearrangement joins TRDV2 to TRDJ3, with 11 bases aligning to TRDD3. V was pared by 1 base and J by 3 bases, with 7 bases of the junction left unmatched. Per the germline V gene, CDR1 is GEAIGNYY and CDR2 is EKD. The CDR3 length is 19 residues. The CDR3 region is CACDTSWGILGWDTRQMFF. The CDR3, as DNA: TGTGCCTGTGACACGTCCTGGGGGATACTAGGCTGGGACACCCGACAGATGTTTTTC.

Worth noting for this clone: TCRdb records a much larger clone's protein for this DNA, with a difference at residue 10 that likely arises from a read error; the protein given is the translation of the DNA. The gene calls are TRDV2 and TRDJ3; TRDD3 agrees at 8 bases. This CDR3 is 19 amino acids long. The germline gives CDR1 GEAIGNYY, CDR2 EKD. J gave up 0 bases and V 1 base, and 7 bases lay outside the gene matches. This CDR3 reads CACDTPGGMGSWDTRQMFF. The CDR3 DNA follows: TGTGCCTGTGACACACCTGGGGGAATGGGCTCCTGGGACACCCGACAGATGTTTTTC.

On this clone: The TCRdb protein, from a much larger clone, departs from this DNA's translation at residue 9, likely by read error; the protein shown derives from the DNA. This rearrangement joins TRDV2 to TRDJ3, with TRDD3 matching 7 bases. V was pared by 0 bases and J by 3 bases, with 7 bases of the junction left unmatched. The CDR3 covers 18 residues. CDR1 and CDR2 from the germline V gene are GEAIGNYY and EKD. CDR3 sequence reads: CACDTGWGVRWDTRQMFF. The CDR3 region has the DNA TGTGCCTGTGACACCGGCTGGGGGGTACGCTGGGACACCCGACAGATGTTTTTC.

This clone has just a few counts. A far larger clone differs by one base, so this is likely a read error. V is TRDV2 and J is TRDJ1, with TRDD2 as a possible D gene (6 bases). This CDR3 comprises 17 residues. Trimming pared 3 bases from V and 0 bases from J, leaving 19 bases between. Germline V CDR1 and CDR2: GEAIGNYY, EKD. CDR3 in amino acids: CACDGLPGGLYTDKLIF. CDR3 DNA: TGTGCCTGTGACGGCCTTCCGGGGGGCTTGTACACCGATAAACTCATCTTT.

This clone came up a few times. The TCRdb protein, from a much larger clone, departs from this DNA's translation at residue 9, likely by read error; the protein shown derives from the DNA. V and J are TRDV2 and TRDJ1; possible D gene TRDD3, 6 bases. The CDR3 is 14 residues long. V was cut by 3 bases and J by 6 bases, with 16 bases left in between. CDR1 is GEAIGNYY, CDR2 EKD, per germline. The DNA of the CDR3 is TGTGCCTGTGACCCGATCAACTGGGTCCATAAACTCATCTTT. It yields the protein CACDPINWVHKLIF.

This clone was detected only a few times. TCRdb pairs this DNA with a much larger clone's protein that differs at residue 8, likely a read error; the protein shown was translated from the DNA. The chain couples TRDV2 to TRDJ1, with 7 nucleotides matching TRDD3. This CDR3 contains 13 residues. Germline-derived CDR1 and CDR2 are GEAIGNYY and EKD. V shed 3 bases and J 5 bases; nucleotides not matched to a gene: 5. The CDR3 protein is CACDYWGLDKLIF. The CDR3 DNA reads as TGTGCCTGTGACTACTGGGGATTAGATAAACTCATCTTT.

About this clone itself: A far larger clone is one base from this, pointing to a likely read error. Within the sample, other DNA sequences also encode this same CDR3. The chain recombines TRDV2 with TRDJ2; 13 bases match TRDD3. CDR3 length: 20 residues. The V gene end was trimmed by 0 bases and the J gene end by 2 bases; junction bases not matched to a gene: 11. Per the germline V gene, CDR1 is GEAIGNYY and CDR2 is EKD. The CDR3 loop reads CACDTLFLLGDTDLTAQLFF. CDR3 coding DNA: TGTGCCTGTGACACCCTGTTCCTACTGGGGGATACGGACTTGACAGCACAACTCTTCTTT.

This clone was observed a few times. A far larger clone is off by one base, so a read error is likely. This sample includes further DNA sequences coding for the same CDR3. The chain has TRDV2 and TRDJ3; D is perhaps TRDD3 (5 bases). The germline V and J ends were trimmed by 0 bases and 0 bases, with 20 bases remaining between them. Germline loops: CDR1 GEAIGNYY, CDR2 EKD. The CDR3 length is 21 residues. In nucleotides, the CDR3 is TGTGCCTGTGACACCGTCACCCTGCGGGGGCTAGGCTCCTGGGACACCCGACAGATGTTTTTC. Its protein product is CACDTVTLRGLGSWDTRQMFF.

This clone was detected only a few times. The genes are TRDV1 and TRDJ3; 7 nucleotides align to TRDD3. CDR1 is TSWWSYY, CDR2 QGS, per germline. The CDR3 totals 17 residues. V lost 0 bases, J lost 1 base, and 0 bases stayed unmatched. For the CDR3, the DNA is TGTGCTCTTGGGGAACTGGGGATATCCTGGGACACCCGACAGATGTTTTTC. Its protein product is CALGELGISWDTRQMFF.